Listed below are T cell receptor beta chains from one sample, sequenced in a study of cytomegalovirus exposure and HLA in healthy donors. Sequencing used immunoSEQ multiplex PCR; TCRdb keeps in-frame clones, though not all of them. The table lists around 65,000 clones, 80% of them singletons, with about 4.7% in the top ten. The sample comprised PBMCs. Receptors were obtained from a young woman in good health and CMV-seronegative. Both conserved end residues are part of each CDR3. The D gene is left open where the match is weak. The size entry is marked missing in some rows and otherwise reads once, few, many or a size class.

d_gene: TRBD2; j_gene: TRBJ2-3; v_gene: TRBV11-2; abundance: once; CDR3nt: TGTGCCAGCAGCGAGCGGGGCCTAGATACGCAGTATTTT; CDR3aa: CASSERGLDTQYF
d_gene: .; j_gene: TRBJ2-3; v_gene: TRBV10-3; abundance: .; CDR3nt: TGTGCCATCAGAAAGACAGGAAACACAGATACGCAGTATTTT; CDR3aa: CAIRKTGNTDTQYF
d_gene: TRBD2; j_gene: TRBJ2-1; v_gene: TRBV13; abundance: .; CDR3nt: TGTGCCAGCGGAGGGACTAGCGGCTACAATGAGCAGTTCTTC; CDR3aa: CASGGTSGYNEQFF
d_gene: TRBD2; j_gene: TRBJ2-7; v_gene: TRBV7-2; abundance: .; CDR3nt: TGTGCCAGCAGCCCACAAAGCGGGAGCCGGAGCATCGAGCAGTACTTC; CDR3aa: CASSPQSGSRSIEQYF
d_gene: .; j_gene: TRBJ1-4; v_gene: TRBV14; abundance: .; CDR3nt: TGTGCCAGCAGCCATCTTATCGGTCGGGGGAATGAAAAACTGTTTTTT; CDR3aa: CASSHLIGRGNEKLFF
d_gene: TRBD1; j_gene: TRBJ2-7; v_gene: TRBV30; abundance: .; CDR3nt: TGTGCCTGGGGAGGACAGGGGACCCACGAGCAGTACTTC; CDR3aa: CAWGGQGTHEQYF
d_gene: TRBD2; j_gene: TRBJ2-1; v_gene: TRBV5-1; abundance: once; CDR3nt: TGCGCCAGCAGCTTGGATATTTCTAGCGGGGAGCAGTTCTTC; CDR3aa: CASSLDISSGEQFF
d_gene: .; j_gene: TRBJ1-5; v_gene: TRBV30; abundance: .; CDR3nt: TGTGCCTGGAGTGTCAGGACATATAGCAATCAGCCCCAGCATTTT; CDR3aa: CAWSVRTYSNQPQHF
d_gene: .; j_gene: TRBJ1-5; v_gene: TRBV30; abundance: .; CDR3nt: TGTGCCTGGAGTGACGACAGAAATCAGCCCCAGCATTTT; CDR3aa: CAWSDDRNQPQHF
d_gene: TRBD2; j_gene: TRBJ2-5; v_gene: TRBV4-1; abundance: .; CDR3nt: TGCGCCAGCAGCCAAGCCCTAGCGGGGGTTGAGGAGACCCAGTACTTC; CDR3aa: CASSQALAGVEETQYF
d_gene: .; j_gene: TRBJ1-1; v_gene: TRBV10-2; abundance: .; CDR3nt: TGCGCCAGCAGTGAGGGCGGTTTGCTCGAAGCTTTCTTT; CDR3aa: CASSEGGLLEAFF
d_gene: .; j_gene: TRBJ1-5; v_gene: TRBV6-1; abundance: once; CDR3nt: TGTGCCAGCAGAACTCAGGGCAATCAGCCCCAGCATTTT; CDR3aa: CASRTQGNQPQHF
d_gene: TRBD2; j_gene: TRBJ2-5; v_gene: TRBV18; abundance: .; CDR3nt: TGTGCCAGCTCACCCGGACGGGGGGGTACAGAGACCCAGTACTTC; CDR3aa: CASSPGRGGTETQYF
d_gene: .; j_gene: TRBJ2-1; v_gene: TRBV6-1; abundance: .; CDR3nt: TGTGCCAGCAGGGGGGCGGGGGTTTCCTACAATGAGCAGTTCTTC; CDR3aa: CASRGAGVSYNEQFF
d_gene: .; j_gene: TRBJ1-1; v_gene: TRBV4-3; abundance: .; CDR3nt: TGCGCCAGCAGCCCTCGGGGTTCGGGGAACACTGAAGCTTTCTTT; CDR3aa: CASSPRGSGNTEAFF
d_gene: .; j_gene: TRBJ2-6; v_gene: TRBV9; abundance: .; CDR3nt: TGTGCCAGCAGCGCCGACAACTCTGGGGCCAACGTCCTGACTTTC; CDR3aa: CASSADNSGANVLTF
d_gene: TRBD1; j_gene: TRBJ2-3; v_gene: TRBV7-6; abundance: .; CDR3nt: TGTGCCAGGACACAGGGGGCAAGCACAGATACGCAGTATTTT; CDR3aa: CARTQGASTDTQYF
d_gene: TRBD2; j_gene: TRBJ2-1; v_gene: TRBV6-5; abundance: .; CDR3nt: TGTGCCAGCAGAGGTAGCGGGAGGTACTACAATGAGCAGTTCTTC; CDR3aa: CASRGSGRYYNEQFF
d_gene: TRBD2; j_gene: TRBJ2-5; v_gene: TRBV13; abundance: .; CDR3nt: TGTGCCAGCAGCTCAATAGCGGGGGGGCGTCAGACCCAGTACTTC; CDR3aa: CASSSIAGGRQTQYF
d_gene: .; j_gene: TRBJ2-1; v_gene: TRBV4-3; abundance: .; CDR3nt: TGCGCCCGCCCGGATTGGAGTGCCGAATACAATGAGCAGTTCTTC; CDR3aa: CARPDWSAEYNEQFF
d_gene: .; j_gene: TRBJ2-7; v_gene: TRBV29-1; abundance: .; CDR3nt: TGCAGCCAGGCGGGGATTTTCTACGAGCAGTACTTC; CDR3aa: CSQAGIFYEQYF
d_gene: TRBD1; j_gene: TRBJ2-2; v_gene: TRBV6-6; abundance: .; CDR3nt: TGTGCCACCTCCCGGACAGGGGGGAACACCGGGGAGCTGTTTTTT; CDR3aa: CATSRTGGNTGELFF
d_gene: TRBD2; j_gene: TRBJ2-1; v_gene: TRBV9; abundance: .; CDR3nt: TGTGCCAGCAGCATACAGCGGGGGGGTCGCAATGAGCAGTTCTTC; CDR3aa: CASSIQRGGRNEQFF
d_gene: .; j_gene: TRBJ2-4; v_gene: TRBV7-2; abundance: once; CDR3nt: TGTGCCAGCAGCCCCCCCTGGGAGGCCAAAAACATTCAGTACTTC; CDR3aa: CASSPPWEAKNIQYF
d_gene: TRBD2; j_gene: TRBJ2-7; v_gene: TRBV7-2; abundance: .; CDR3nt: TGTGCCAGCAGCTTTAGCGGGTCCTCCTACGAGCAGTACTTC; CDR3aa: CASSFSGSSYEQYF
d_gene: TRBD1; j_gene: TRBJ1-1; v_gene: TRBV7-8; abundance: once; CDR3nt: TGTGCCAGCAGCTTAAGGTTCTCCAGACAGGGGCCTGAAGCTTTCTTT; CDR3aa: CASSLRFSRQGPEAFF
d_gene: .; j_gene: TRBJ1-5; v_gene: TRBV6-1; abundance: few; CDR3nt: TGTGCCAGCAGGTGGGGCAATAGCAATCAGCCCCAGCATTTT; CDR3aa: CASRWGNSNQPQHF
d_gene: TRBD1; j_gene: TRBJ1-5; v_gene: TRBV30; abundance: .; CDR3nt: TGTGCCTGGGACAGGGGGAATCAGCCCCAGCATTTT; CDR3aa: CAWDRGNQPQHF
d_gene: TRBD1; j_gene: TRBJ2-7; v_gene: TRBV7-9; abundance: .; CDR3nt: TGTGCCAGCAGCCCCTGGACAGGGTTCGTTGAGCAGTACTTC; CDR3aa: CASSPWTGFVEQYF
d_gene: .; j_gene: TRBJ2-2; v_gene: TRBV29-1; abundance: .; CDR3nt: TGCAGCGTGGGCGTGGGGGCAGGGAACACCGGGGAGCTGTTTTTT; CDR3aa: CSVGVGAGNTGELFF